Listed here are 2 T cell receptor beta chains from one sample, sequenced in a study of tumor and adjacent non-tumor tissue in lung cancer. RNA was extracted from bulk tissue without any cell sorting. The library came from three nested PCR rounds adapted from ARM-PCR protocols. TCRdb ran MiXCR on the multiplex PCR reads and lists one entry per CDR3 protein. Of just over 200,000 distinct CDR3 sequences in the sample, approximately 74% were seen once. Sequenced material: lung tumor tissue. These receptors came from a man between 60 and 75 years old with non-small cell lung cancer.

In the case of this clonotype: One end of the junction does not line up with germline, which may come from a read error. V usage is TRBV20-1 and J usage is TRBJ2-2, with D tentatively TRBD2 (5 bases). The CDR3 is 13 residues long. Germline CDR1 is DFQATT and CDR2 is SNEGSKA (reference sequence). The CDR3 spells CSDSDYNTGELFF. As DNA, the CDR3 is TGCAGTGATTCTGACTACAACACCGGGGAACTGTTTTTT.

Details on this clonotype: One junction end disagrees with the germline gene, perhaps due to a read error. J is TRBJ2-7 and V is TRBV5-1; D remains unclear. Germline CDR1 and CDR2: SGHRS and YFSETQ. This CDR3 is 13 amino acids long. Here the CDR3 reads CASSLAGIHEQYF. CDR3 nucleotide sequence: TGCGCCAGTAGCTTGGCTGGGATCCACGAGCAGTACTTC.